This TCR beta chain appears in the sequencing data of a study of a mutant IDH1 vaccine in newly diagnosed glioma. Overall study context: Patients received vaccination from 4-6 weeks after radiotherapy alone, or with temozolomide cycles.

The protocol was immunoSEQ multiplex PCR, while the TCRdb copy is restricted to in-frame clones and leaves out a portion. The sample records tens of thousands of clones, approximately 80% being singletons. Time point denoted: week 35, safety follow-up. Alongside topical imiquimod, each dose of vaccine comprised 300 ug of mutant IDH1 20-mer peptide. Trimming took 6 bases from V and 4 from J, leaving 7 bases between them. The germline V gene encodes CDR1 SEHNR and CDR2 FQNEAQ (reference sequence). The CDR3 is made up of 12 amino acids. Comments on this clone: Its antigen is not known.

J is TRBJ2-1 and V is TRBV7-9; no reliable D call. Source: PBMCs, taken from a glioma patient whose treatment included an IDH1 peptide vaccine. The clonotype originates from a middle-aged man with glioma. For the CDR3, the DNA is TGTGCCAGCAGGGCCGCTTACAATGAGCAGTTCTTC. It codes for CASRAAYNEQFF.